A single TCR beta chain is shown here with its context. What it binds is unknown. This record comes from a study of cytomegalovirus exposure and HLA in healthy donors. Study information: About 82 million unique TCRs from HLA-typed donors were held in an early release of data. The study, taken as a whole, reports: Reported performance of the classifier showed diagnosis of cytomegalovirus status with high specificity and sensitivity. Across HLA loci, a later analysis found differing TCR association rates, with DRB1 most and HLA-C fewest.

The PCR employed 60 Vbeta primers together with 13 Jbeta primers. This table comes from immunoSEQ multiplex PCR, and its TCRdb copy is limited to in-frame clones, with some not included. The data show 130,000 or so clones, with roughly 80% seen just once and approximately 1.4% held by the top ten. The germline CDR1 and CDR2 sequences are MDHEN and SYDVKM. CDR3 length equals 14 residues. V was cut by 6 bases and J by 5 bases, with 16 bases left in between. This rearrangement joins TRBV28 to TRBJ2-5, with D uncertain. Sequenced input: PBMCs. The source of this sequence is a female donor in good health and CMV-seronegative. CDR3 sequence (DNA): TGTGCCAGCAGGAGTCTGGGCGAAACGGAGACCCAGTACTTC. Protein: CASRSLGETETQYF. The variable domain in full, completed from reference TRBV28 and TRBJ2-5, reads DVKVTQSSRYLVKRTGEKVFLECVQDMDHENMFWYRQDPGLGLRLIYFSYDVKMKEKGDIPEGYSVSREKKERFSLILESASTNQTSMYLCASRSLGETETQYFGPGTRLLVL.